This TCR beta chain was profiled in a study of blood T cell repertoires in COVID-19. Clones were read by immunoSEQ multiplex PCR, and TCRdb kept only the in-frame ones, dropping some. The table lists about 97,000 clones, 87% of them singletons. CDR3 size: 16 residues. V was clipped by 0 bases and J by 5 bases; unmatched bases: 6. Germline V gives CDR1 SEHNR, CDR2 FQNEAQ (reference sequence). Material for sequencing was peripheral blood. The sequence was collected from a human donor in a cohort sampled during active COVID-19. This sequence joins TRBV7-9 and TRBJ1-2; 10 bases are a match to TRBD1. CDR3 region: CASSLAWTGGSYGYTF. In DNA form, the CDR3 reads TGTGCCAGCAGCTTAGCTTGGACAGGGGGAAGTTATGGCTACACCTTC.